This T cell receptor beta chain appears in the sequencing data of a study of OX40 agonist ivuxolimab in advanced cancers. Findings and limits, study-wide: Expanded peripheral T cells had an undetermined antigen specificity. Among the lowest peripheral clonal expansion occurred in 0.1-3.0 mg/kg partial responders. Clonal expansion from baseline to week 6 occurred in both CD4+ and CD8+ T cells.

Details on this clone: Its specificity is unknown.

TCRdb's copy holds only in-frame clones and misses some; the assay was immunoSEQ multiplex PCR. The repertoire holds about 67,000 clones, with more than 85% as singletons. In germline, CDR1 is SGHDT, CDR2 YYEEEE. The CDR3 has 12 amino acids. Trimming shortened V by 3 bases and J by 7 bases, and 9 bases separated the two germline ends. Exclusion of a patient followed from autoimmune disease history or systemic immunosuppression. The chain couples TRBV5-6 to TRBJ2-3; D unresolved. The material sequenced was CD4+ or CD8+ T cells sorted from blood, taken in a trial of the OX40 agonist ivuxolimab. The clonotype was recovered from an adult with an advanced solid tumor such as melanoma, head and neck, liver or kidney cancer. The CDR3 region is CASSSRLYTQYF. CDR3 DNA: TGTGCCAGCAGCTCCCGACTGTATACGCAGTATTTT.